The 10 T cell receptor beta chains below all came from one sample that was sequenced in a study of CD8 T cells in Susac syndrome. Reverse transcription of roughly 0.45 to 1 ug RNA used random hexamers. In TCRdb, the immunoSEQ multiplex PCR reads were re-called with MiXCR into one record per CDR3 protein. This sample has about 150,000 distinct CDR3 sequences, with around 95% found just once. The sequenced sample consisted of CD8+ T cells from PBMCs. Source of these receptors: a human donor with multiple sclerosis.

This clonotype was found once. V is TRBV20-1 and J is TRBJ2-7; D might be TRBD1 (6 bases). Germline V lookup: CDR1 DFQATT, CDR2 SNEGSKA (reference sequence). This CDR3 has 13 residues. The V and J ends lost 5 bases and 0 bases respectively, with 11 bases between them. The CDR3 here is CSAWDMSSYEQYV. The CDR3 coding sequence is TGCAGTGCTTGGGACATGAGCTCCTACGAGCAGTACGTC.

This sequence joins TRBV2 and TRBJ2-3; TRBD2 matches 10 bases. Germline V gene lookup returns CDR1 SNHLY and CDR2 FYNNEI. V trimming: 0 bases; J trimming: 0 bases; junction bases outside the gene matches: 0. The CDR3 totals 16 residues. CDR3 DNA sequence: TGTGCCAGCAGTGAAGCACTAGCGGGGAGCACAGATACGCAGTATTTT. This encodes CASSEALAGSTDTQYF.

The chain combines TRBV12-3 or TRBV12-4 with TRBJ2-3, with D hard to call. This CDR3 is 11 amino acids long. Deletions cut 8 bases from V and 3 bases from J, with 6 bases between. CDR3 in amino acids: CASGDTDTQYF. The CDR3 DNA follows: TGTGCCAGCGGGGATACAGATACGCAGTATTTT.

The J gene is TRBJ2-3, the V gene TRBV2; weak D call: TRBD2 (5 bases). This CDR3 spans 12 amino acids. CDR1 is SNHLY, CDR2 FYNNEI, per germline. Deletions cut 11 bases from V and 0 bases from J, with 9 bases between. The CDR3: CAGLASTDTQYF. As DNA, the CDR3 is TGTGCCGGACTGGCTAGCACAGATACGCAGTATTTT.

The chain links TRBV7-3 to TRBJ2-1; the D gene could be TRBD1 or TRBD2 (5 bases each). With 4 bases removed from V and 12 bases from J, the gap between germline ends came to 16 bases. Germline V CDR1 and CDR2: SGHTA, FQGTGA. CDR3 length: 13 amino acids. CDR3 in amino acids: CASSSSGTHGQFF. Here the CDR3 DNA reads TGTGCCAGCAGCTCATCCGGGACGCATGGGCAGTTCTTC.

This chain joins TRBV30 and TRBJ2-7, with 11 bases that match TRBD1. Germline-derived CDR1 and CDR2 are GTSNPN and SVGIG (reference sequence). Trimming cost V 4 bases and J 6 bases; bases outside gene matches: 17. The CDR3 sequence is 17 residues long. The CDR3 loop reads CAWIDNAGTGGIGEQYF. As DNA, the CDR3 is TGTGCCTGGATAGATAATGCCGGGACAGGGGGGATAGGCGAGCAGTACTTC.

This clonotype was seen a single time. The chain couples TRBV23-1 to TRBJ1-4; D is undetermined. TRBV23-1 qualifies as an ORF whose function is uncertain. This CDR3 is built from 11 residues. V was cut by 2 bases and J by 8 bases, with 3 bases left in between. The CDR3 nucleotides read TGCGCCAGCAGTCAAGGAGAAAAACTGTTTTTT. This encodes CASSQGEKLFF.

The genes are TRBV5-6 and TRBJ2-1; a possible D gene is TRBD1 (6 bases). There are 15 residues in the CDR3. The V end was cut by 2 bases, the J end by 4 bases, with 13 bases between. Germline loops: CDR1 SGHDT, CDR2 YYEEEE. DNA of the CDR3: TGTGCCAGCAGCTTCGAGGGACACGTTTACAATGAGCAGTTCTTC. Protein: CASSFEGHVYNEQFF.

The CDR3 DNA reads as TGTGCCAGCTCACCACCCGGGCCCGATAACGTTGACATTCAGTACTTC. This translates into CASSPPGPDNVDIQYF. V usage is TRBV18 and J usage is TRBJ2-4; D gene ambiguous. Germline V gives CDR1 KGHSH, CDR2 LQKENI. V was clipped by 0 bases and J by 8 bases, with 17 bases between them. The CDR3 covers 16 residues.

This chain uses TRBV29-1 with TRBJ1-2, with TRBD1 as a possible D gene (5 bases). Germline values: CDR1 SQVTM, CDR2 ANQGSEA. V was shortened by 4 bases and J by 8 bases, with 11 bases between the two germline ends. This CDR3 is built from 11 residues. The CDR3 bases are TGCAGCGTTGCCAGGGAAGGAGGCTACACCTTC. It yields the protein CSVAREGGYTF.